This TCR beta chain was recovered during a study of T cells in localized non-small cell lung cancer. Measured with immunoSEQ multiplex PCR; TCRdb has only the in-frame clones, and not every one. The sample gives about 40,000 clones, 81% of which show up once; about 7% is in the top ten. Concerning this clone itself: The antigen is undetermined.

Whole-study findings and limits: In uninvolved adjacent lung, T cell clonality reached its highest value, exceeding tumor. With higher T cell density in blood came longer overall survival. Heterogeneity is still possible, as just one tumor region was sequenced. Median detection of top 100 tumor clones in adjacent lung was around 57 clones.

The source was peripheral blood mononuclear cells, collected before any cancer treatment. The receptor was derived from a male donor at least 60 years old with stage II lung adenocarcinoma.

This CDR3 is CASSTEAGDTEAFF. CDR3 coding DNA: TGTGCCAGCAGCACAGAGGCCGGGGACACTGAAGCTTTCTTT. The chain joins TRBV7-9 to TRBJ1-1; D is undetermined. Germline CDR1 SEHNR, CDR2 FQNEAQ (reference sequence). V lost 5 bases, J lost 3 bases, and 13 bases lay in between. The CDR3 has 14 amino acids.